This T cell receptor (beta chain) was captured by sequencing in a study of CXCR3-negative and CXCR3-positive naive CD8 T cells. In regard to this clonotype: The antigen is undetermined.

Each CD8+ T cell subset was flow-sorted in triplicate. Every sort contained 250,000 to 350,000 cells. UMI-labeled 5' RACE TRB cDNA libraries were prepared from the cells. From the 5' RACE reads, TCRdb lists one entry per CDR3 protein and no DNA. In total, the table holds approximately 4,000 distinct CDR3 sequences. General study results and limits: The TRBV-TRBJ usage of naive CXCR3-negative and CXCR3-positive cells was similar, but that of memory cells differed. Hydrophobicity was higher for TRB CDR3s found in CXCR3-positive naive cells than in CXCR3-negative naive cells.

The CDR3 has 16 amino acids. Germline V CDR1 and CDR2: SGDLS, YYNGEE. This receptor was identified in a human donor in good health. Some clones in this sample may be carry-over from other donors' samples. Sequencing was carried out using naive CXCR3- CD8+ T cells from blood. Subset described: CD45RO-CCR7+CD27+CD95- naive CD8+ T cells lacking CXCR3 (TNR3-). This rearrangement joins TRBV9 to TRBJ1-2; the TCRdb call, TRBD1, lacks DNA for checking. The CDR3 sequence is CASSLNREGQSYGYTF.